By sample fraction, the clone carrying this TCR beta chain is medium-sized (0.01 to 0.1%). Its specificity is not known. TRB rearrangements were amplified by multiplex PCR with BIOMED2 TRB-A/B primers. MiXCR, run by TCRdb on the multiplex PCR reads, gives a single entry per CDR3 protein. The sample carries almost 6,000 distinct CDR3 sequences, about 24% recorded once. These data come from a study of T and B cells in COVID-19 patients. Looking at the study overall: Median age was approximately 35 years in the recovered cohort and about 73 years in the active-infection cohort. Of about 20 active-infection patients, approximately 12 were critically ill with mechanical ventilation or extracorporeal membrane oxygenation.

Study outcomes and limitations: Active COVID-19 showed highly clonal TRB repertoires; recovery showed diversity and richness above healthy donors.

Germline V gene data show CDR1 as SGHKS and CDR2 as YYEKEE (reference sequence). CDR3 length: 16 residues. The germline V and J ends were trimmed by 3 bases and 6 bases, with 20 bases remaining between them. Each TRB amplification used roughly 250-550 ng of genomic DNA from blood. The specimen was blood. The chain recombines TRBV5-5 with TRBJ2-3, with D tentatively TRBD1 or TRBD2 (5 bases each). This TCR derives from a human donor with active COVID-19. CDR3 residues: CASSYAGTWAADTQYF. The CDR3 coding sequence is TGTGCCAGCAGCTACGCCGGGACCTGGGCAGCGGATACGCAGTATTTT.